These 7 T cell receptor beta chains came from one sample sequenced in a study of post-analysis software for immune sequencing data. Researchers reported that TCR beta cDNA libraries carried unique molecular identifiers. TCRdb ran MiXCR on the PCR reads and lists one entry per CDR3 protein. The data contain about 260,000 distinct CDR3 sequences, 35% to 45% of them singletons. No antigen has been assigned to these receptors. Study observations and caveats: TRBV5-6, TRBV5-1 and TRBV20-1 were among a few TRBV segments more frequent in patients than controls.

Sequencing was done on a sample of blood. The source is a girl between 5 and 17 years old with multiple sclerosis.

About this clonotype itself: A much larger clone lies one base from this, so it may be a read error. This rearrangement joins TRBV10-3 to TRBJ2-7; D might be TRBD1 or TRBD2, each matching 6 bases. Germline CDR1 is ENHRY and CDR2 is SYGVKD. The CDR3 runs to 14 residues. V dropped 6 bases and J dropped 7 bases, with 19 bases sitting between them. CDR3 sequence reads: CAIREGDVAYEQYF. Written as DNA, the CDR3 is TGTGCCATCAGGGAGGGGGACGTGGCGTATGAGCAGTACTTC.

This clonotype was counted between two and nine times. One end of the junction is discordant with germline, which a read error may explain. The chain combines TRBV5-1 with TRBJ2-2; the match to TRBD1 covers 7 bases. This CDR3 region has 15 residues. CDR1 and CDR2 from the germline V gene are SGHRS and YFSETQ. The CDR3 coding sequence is TGCGCCAGCAGCCACCCGGGACAGCCGACCGGGGAGCGGTTTTTT. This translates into CASSHPGQPTGERFF.

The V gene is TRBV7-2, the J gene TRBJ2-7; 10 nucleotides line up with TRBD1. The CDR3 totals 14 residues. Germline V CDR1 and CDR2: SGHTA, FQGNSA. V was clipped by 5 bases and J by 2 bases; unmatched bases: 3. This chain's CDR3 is CASSGDRGPYEQYF. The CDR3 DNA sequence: TGTGCCAGCAGCGGGGACAGGGGCCCCTACGAGCAGTACTTC. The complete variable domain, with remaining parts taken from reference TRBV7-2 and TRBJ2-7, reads GAGVSQSPSNKVTEKGKDVELRCDPISGHTALYWYRQSLGQGLEFLIYFQGNSAPDKSGLPSDRFSAERTGGSVSTLTIQRTQQEDSAVYLCASSGDRGPYEQYFGPGTRLTVT.

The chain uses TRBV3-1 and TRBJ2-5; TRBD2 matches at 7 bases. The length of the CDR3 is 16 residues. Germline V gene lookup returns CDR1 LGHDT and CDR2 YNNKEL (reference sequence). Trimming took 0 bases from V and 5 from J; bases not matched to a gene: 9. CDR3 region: CASSQEGGYFRETQYF. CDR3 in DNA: TGTGCCAGCAGCCAAGAGGGAGGGTACTTCCGGGAGACCCAGTACTTC.

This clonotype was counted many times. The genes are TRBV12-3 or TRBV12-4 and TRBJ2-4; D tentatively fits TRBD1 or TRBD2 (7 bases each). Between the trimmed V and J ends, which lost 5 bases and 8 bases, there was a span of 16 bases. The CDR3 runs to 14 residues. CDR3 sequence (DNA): TGTGCCAGCAGTCAGGGGGGGCCGATATACATTCAGTACTTC. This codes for CASSQGGPIYIQYF.

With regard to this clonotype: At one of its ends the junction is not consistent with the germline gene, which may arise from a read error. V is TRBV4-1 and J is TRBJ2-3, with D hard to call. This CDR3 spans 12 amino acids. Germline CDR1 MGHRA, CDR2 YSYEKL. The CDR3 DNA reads TGCGCCAGCAGCACCACCACAGATACGCAATATTTT. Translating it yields CASSTTTDTQYF.

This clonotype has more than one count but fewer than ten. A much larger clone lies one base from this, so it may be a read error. CDR3 loop: CASSVTVVGANVRTF. The CDR3 region has the DNA TGTGCCAGCAGTGTAACAGTAGTTGGGGCCAACGTCCGGACTTTC. The chain joins TRBV6-5 to TRBJ2-6; the D gene is possibly TRBD1 (5 bases). The CDR3 sequence is 15 residues long. The germline V gene has CDR1 MNHEY and CDR2 SVGAGI.